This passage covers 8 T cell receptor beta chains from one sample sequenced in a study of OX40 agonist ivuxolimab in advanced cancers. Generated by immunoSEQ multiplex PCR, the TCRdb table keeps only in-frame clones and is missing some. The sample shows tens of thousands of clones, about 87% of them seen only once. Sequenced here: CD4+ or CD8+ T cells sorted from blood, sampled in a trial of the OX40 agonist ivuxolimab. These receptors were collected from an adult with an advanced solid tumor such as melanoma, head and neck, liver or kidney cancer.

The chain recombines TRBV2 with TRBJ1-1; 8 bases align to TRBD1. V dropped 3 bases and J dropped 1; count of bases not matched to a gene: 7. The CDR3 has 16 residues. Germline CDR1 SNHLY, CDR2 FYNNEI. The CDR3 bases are TGTGCCAGCAGTGAGGACAGGGTCGGGGGGAACACTGAAGCTTTCTTT. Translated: CASSEDRVGGNTEAFF.

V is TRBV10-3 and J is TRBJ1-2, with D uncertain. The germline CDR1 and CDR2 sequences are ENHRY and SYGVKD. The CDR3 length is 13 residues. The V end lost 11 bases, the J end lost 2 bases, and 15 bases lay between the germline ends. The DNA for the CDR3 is TGTGCCTCCCGGGCGGAGGGAAACTATGGCTACACCTTC. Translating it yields CASRAEGNYGYTF.

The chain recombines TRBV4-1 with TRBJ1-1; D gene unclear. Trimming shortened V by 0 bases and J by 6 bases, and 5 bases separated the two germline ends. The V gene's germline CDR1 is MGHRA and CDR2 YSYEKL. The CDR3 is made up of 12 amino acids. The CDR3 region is CASSQDRAEAFF. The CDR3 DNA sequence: TGCGCCAGCAGCCAAGATCGGGCTGAAGCTTTCTTT.

The chain's CDR3 is CAIGQGLYNSPLHF. The CDR3 region has the DNA TGTGCCATCGGACAGGGCCTCTATAATTCACCCCTCCACTTT. The V and J genes are TRBV6-1 and TRBJ1-6; 8 bases map to TRBD1. The junction had 5 bases not matched to a gene; V was cut back by 10 bases and J by 3 bases. CDR1 and CDR2 (germline): MNHNS, SASEGT. The CDR3 totals 14 residues.

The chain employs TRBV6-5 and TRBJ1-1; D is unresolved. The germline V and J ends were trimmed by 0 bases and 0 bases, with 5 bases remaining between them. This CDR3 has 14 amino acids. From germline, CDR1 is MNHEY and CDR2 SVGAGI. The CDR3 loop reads CASSYSYVNTEAFF. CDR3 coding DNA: TGTGCCAGCAGTTACTCATACGTGAACACTGAAGCTTTCTTT.

DNA of the CDR3: TGTGCCAGCAGCTCGGGAGTTCCCACAGATACGCAGTATTTT. It specifies CASSSGVPTDTQYF. V usage is TRBV9 and J usage is TRBJ2-3, with a weak D call TRBD2 (6 bases). V lost 4 bases and J lost 2, with 11 bases in between. Germline values: CDR1 SGDLS, CDR2 YYNGEE. The CDR3 covers 14 residues.

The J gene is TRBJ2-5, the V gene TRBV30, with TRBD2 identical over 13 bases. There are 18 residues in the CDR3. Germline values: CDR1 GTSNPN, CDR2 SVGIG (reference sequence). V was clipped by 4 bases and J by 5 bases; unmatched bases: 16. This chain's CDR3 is CAWNPAPRLAGGGETQYF. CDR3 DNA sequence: TGTGCCTGGAATCCCGCTCCGAGACTAGCGGGAGGAGGGGAGACCCAGTACTTC.

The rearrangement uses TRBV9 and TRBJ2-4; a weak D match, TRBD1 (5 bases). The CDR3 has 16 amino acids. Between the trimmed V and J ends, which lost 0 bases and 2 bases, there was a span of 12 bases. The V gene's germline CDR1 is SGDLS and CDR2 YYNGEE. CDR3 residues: CASSVAEGVSKNIQYF. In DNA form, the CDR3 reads TGTGCCAGCAGCGTAGCTGAAGGGGTCTCCAAAAACATTCAGTACTTC.